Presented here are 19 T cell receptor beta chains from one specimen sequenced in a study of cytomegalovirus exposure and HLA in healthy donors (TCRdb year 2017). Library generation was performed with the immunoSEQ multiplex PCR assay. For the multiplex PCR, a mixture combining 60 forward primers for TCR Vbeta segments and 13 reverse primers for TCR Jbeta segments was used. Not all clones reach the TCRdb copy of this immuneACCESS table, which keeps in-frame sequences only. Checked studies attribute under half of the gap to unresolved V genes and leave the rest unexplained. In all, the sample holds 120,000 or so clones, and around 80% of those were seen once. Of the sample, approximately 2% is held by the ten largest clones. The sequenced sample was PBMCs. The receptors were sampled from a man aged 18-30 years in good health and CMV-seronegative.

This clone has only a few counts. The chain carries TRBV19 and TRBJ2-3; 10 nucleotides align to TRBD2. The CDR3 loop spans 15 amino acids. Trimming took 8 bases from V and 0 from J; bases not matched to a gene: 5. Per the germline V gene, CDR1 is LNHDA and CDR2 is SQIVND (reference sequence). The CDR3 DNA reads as TGTGCCAGTGCTAAACTAGCGGGGAGCACAGATACGCAGTATTTT. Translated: CASAKLAGSTDTQYF.

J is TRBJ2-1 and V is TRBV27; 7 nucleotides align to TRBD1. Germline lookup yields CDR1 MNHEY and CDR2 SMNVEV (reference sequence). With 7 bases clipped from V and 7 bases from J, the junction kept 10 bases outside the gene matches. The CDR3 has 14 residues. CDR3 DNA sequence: TGTGCCAGCAAAACAGTGCAGGGGGTTAATGAGCAGTTCTTC. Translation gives CASKTVQGVNEQFF.

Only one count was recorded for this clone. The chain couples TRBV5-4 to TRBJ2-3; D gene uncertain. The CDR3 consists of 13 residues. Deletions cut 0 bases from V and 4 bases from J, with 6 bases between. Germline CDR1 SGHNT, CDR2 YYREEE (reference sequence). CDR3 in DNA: TGTGCCAGCAGCTTGGAAGGAGCAGATACGCAGTATTTT. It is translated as CASSLEGADTQYF.

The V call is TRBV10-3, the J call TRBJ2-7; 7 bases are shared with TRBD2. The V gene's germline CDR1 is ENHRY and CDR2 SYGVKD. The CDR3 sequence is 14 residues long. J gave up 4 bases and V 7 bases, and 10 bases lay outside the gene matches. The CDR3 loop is CAINREGGAYEQYF. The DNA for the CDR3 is TGTGCCATCAACCGAGAGGGAGGGGCTTACGAGCAGTACTTC.

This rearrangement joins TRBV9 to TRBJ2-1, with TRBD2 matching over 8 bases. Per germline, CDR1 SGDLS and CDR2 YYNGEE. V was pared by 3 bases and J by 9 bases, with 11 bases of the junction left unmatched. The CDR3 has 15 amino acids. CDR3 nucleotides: TGTGCCAGCAGCGCCATGAGCGGGAGTAAGGTTGAGCAGTTCTTC. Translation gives CASSAMSGSKVEQFF.

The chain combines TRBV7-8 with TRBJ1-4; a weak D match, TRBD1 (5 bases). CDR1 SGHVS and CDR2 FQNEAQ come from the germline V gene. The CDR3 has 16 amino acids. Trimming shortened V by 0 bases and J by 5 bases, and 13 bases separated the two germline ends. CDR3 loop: CASSLALGAGNEKLFF. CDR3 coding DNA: TGTGCCAGCAGCTTAGCCCTTGGGGCGGGGAATGAAAAACTGTTTTTT.

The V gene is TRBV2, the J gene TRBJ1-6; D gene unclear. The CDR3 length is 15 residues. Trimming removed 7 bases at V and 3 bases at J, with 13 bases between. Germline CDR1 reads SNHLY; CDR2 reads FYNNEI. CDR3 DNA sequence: TGTGCCAGCAAATGGAGGCAGAGCTATAATTCACCCCTCCACTTT. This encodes CASKWRQSYNSPLHF.

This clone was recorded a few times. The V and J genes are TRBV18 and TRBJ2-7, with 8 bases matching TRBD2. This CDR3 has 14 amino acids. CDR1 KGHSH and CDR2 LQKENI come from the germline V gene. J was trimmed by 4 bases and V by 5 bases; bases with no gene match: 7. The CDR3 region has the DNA TGTGCCAGCTCATCTTTAGCGGGAACTTACGAGCAGTACTTC. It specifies CASSSLAGTYEQYF.

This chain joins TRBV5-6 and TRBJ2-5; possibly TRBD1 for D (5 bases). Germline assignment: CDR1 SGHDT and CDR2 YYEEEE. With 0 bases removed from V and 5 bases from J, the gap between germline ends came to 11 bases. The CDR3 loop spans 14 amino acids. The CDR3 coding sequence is TGTGCCAGCAGCTTGGGGCTGGGGCGGGAGACCCAGTACTTC. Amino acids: CASSLGLGRETQYF.

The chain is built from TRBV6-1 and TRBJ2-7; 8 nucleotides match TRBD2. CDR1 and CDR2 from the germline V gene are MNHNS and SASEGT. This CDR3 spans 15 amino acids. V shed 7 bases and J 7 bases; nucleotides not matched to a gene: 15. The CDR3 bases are TGTGCCAGCACAGCCCCGACAGGCTCGGGGGGGGAGCAGTACTTC. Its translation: CASTAPTGSGGEQYF.

The CDR3 DNA follows: TGTGCCAGCAGCTTATCCTCCTTACCTAGCGGGAGAGGTGAGACCCAGTACTTC. Translating gives CASSLSSLPSGRGETQYF. This rearrangement joins TRBV7-9 to TRBJ2-5; 10 nucleotides align to TRBD2. CDR3 length: 18 residues. V lost 2 bases to trimming and J lost 5 bases; unmatched junction nucleotides: 14. Germline V gene sequence: CDR1 SEHNR, CDR2 FQNEAQ (reference sequence).

The CDR3 is CASSVVPSGYNEQFF. The CDR3 DNA is TGTGCCAGCAGCGTAGTACCTAGCGGCTACAATGAGCAGTTCTTC. V usage is TRBV9 and J usage is TRBJ2-1; TRBD2 matches 7 bases. Looked up from germline, CDR1 is SGDLS and CDR2 is YYNGEE. CDR3 length equals 15 residues. The junction had 3 bases not matched to a gene; V was cut back by 0 bases and J by 3 bases.

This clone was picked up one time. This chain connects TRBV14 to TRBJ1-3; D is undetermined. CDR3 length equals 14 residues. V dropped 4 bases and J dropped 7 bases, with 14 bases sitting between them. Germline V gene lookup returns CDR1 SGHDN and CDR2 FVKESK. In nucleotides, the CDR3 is TGTGCCAGCAGCCTCCAGCATAGCGGTAACACCATATATTTT. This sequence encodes CASSLQHSGNTIYF.

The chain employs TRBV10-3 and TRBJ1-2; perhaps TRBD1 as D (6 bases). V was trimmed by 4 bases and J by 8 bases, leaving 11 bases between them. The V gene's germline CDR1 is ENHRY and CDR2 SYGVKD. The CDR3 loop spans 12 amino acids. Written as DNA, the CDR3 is TGTGCCATCAGTGCTGGGGGGGGCGGCTACACCTTC. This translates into CAISAGGGGYTF.

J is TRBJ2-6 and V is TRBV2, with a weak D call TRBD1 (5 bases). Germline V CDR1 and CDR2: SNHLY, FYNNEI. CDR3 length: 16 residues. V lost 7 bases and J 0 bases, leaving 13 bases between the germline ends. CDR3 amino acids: CASKTTAFSGANVLTF. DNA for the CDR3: TGTGCCAGCAAAACGACAGCCTTCTCTGGGGCCAACGTCCTGACTTTC.

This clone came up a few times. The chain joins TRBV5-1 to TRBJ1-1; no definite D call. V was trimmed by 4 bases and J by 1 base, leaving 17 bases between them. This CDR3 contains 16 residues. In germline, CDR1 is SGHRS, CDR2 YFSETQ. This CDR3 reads CASSPTPSGSNTEAFF. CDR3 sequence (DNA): TGCGCCAGCAGCCCAACCCCCTCCGGGTCGAACACTGAAGCTTTCTTT.

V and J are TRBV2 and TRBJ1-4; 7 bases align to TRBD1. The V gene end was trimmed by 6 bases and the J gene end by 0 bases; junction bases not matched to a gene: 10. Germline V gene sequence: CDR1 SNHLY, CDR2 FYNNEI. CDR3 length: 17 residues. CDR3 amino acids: CASRETGSPATNEKLFF. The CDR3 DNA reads TGTGCCAGCAGGGAGACAGGGTCCCCTGCAACTAATGAAAAACTGTTTTTT. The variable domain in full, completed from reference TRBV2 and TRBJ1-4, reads EPEVTQTPSHQVTQMGQEVILRCVPISNHLYFYWYRQILGQKVEFLVSFYNNEISEKSEIFDDQFSVERPDGSNFTLKIRSTKLEDSAMYFCASRETGSPATNEKLFFGSGTQLSVL.

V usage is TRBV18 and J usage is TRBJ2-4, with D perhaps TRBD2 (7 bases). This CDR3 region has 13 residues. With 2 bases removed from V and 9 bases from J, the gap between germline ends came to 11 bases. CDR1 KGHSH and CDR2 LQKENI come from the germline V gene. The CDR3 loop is CASSPGGGGIQYF. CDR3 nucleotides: TGTGCCAGCTCACCAGGGGGCGGGGGCATTCAGTACTTC.

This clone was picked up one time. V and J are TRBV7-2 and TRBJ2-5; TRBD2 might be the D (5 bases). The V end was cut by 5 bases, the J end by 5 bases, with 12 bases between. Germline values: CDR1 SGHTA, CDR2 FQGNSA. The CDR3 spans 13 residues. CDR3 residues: CASSGQSGETQYF. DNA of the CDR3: TGTGCCAGCAGCGGGCAGTCGGGGGAGACCCAGTACTTC.